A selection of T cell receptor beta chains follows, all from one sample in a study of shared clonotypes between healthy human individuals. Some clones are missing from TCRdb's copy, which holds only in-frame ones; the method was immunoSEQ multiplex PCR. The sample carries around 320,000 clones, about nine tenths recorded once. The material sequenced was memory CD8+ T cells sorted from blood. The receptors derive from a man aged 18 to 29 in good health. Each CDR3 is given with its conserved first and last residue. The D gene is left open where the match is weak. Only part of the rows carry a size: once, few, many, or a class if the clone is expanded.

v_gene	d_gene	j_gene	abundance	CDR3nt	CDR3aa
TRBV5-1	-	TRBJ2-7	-	TGCGCCAGCGTACCTGGTTTTAGTCTAACCTACGAGCAGTACTTC	CASVPGFSLTYEQYF
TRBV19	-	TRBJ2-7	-	TGTGCCAGTAGTATAGATCCAGCGGCCGAGCAGTACTTC	CASSIDPAAEQYF
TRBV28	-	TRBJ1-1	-	TGTGCCAGCATCTCATGGGGGGAGAACACTGAAGCTTTCTTT	CASISWGENTEAFF
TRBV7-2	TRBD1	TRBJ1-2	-	TGTGCCAGCAGCCCCTCCGGGACAGGGGACGCGGCAAATGGCTACACCTTC	CASSPSGTGDAANGYTF
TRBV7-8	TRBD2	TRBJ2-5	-	TGTGCCAGCAGCCCCATTTTTGGGACTAGCCAAGGCGAGACCCAGTACTTC	CASSPIFGTSQGETQYF
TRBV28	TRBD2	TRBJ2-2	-	TGTGCCAGCATCCCCCGGGGGGGCAAGAACGCCGGGGAGCTGTTTTTT	CASIPRGGKNAGELFF
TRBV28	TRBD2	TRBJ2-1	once	TGTGCCAGCAGTTTACCCTCTAGCGGGGGGGCTGTACTTGAGCAGTTCTTC	CASSLPSSGGAVLEQFF
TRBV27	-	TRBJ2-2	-	TGTGCCAGCAGTTTAGAAGGGTTCGGGGAGCTGTTTTTT	CASSLEGFGELFF
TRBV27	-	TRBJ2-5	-	TGTGCCAGCAGTGTCTTCCCTGGGTGGGAGACCCAGTACTTC	CASSVFPGWETQYF
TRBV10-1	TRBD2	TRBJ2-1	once	TGCGCCAGCAGTGACACGGGGGGTAGAGGTGAGCAGTTCTTC	CASSDTGGRGEQFF
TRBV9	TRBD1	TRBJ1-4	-	TGTGCCAGCAGCGACTGGACAGGGGATGGAACTAATGAAAAACTGTTTTTT	CASSDWTGDGTNEKLFF
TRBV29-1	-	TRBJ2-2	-	TGCAGCGTTGAAAGGTTAACCAGTTTGAACACCGGGGAGCTGTTTTTT	CSVERLTSLNTGELFF
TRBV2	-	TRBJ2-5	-	TGTGCCAGCAACGGAGGGGAGACCCAGTACTTC	CASNGGETQYF
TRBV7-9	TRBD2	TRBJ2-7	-	TGTGCCAGCAGCTTAGGAGCGGGGGACTACGAGCAGTACTTC	CASSLGAGDYEQYF
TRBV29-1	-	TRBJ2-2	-	TGCAGCGTTGAATCCTTGAACACCGGGGAGCTGTTTTTT	CSVESLNTGELFF
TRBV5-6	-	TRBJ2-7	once	TGTGCCAGCAGCTTGGGCCGCTACGAGCAGTACTTC	CASSLGRYEQYF
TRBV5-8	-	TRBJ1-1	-	TGTGCCAGCAGCTTTCCGTGGGCGGGAGGGGATGAAGCTTTCTTT	CASSFPWAGGDEAFF
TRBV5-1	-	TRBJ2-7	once	TGCGCCAGCAGCTTGGCTGTCTACCGGTCCTACGAGCAGTACTTC	CASSLAVYRSYEQYF
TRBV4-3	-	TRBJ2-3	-	TGCGCCAGCAGCCAAGGTCGTCCCACAGATACGCAGTATTTT	CASSQGRPTDTQYF
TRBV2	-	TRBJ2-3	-	TGTGCCGGTCATAGCGGAACTAGCACAGATACGCAGTATTTT	CAGHSGTSTDTQYF
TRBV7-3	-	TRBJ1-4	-	TGTGCCAGCAGCTTAAAGAGAAAAGGTAATGAAAAACTGTTTTTT	CASSLKRKGNEKLFF
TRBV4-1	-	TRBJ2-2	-	TGCGCCAGCAGCCAAGAGGAAATTGCCGGGGAGCTGTTTTTT	CASSQEEIAGELFF
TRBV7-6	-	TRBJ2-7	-	TGTGCCAGCAGCCCCCGGACCCGGTACGAGCAGTACTTC	CASSPRTRYEQYF
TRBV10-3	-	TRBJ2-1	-	TGTGCCATCGGTCAGGAGAGGCACAATGAGCAGTTCTTC	CAIGQERHNEQFF
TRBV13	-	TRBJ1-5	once	TGTGCCAGCAGCTTCCAGGGGAGCAATCAGCCCCAGCATTTT	CASSFQGSNQPQHF
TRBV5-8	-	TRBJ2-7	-	TGTGCCAGCAGCTGGGGGCAGAAGCCTAGCTCCTACGAGCAGTACTTC	CASSWGQKPSSYEQYF
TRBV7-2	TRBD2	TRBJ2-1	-	TGTGCCAGCAGCACCCGACTAGCGGGAGCTGCCTACAATGAGCAGTTCTTC	CASSTRLAGAAYNEQFF
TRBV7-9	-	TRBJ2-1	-	TGTGCCAGCAGCTTAAAACGATCCCGAATGAATGAGCAGTTCTTC	CASSLKRSRMNEQFF